Given below is one T cell receptor (beta chain) in context. This clone was observed a few times. Its binding antigen is unknown. The input lacks base qualities; no much larger clone sits a single base away. Library preparation was by the immunoSEQ multiplex PCR assay. The multiplex PCR relied on a mix of 60 forward primers for TCR Vbeta segments and 13 reverse primers for TCR Jbeta segments. A multiplex PCR assay on genomic DNA amplified the CDR3 region of rearranged TCR beta genes. Amplified TCR beta libraries were sequenced as 87-base-pair reads on the Illumina HiSeq System. The study's processing was this. A later analysis tallied tens of millions of unique TCR beta chains across the 666 repertoires, and about 10 million of those chains were shared by two or more donors. To remove PCR and sequencing errors, raw reads were error-corrected and collapsed into unique sequences using a nearest-neighbor algorithm that merged closely related sequences. Alignment of CDR3 sequences to IMGT reference sequences was used to assign V, D and J gene segments. Each retained sequence needed at least a six-nucleotide match to both a V gene segment and a J gene segment. Rearrangements were classified as productive when the CDR3 lacked stop codons and remained in frame with V and J, and all other rearrangements were classified as non-productive. Following IMGT convention, CDR3 was defined as the stretch from the second conserved V-encoded cysteine up to the conserved J-encoded phenylalanine. The earlier analysis of 587 of the donors excluded any sequence lacking an unambiguous match to a single V gene segment. In an earlier analysis of several hundred of the donors, V segments were called functional above 56.7% productive rearrangements and were called segregating when the between-donor standard deviation exceeded 5%. A statistical classification framework was built for diagnosing cytomegalovirus status from the catalog of TCR beta chain sequences. In a later analysis, TCR nucleotide sequences were compared against IMGT/GENE-DB human TR gene sequences so that V and J genes could be assigned. A later analysis assigned CDR3 sequences and most-parsimonious VDJ recombination scenarios with the TCRdist pipeline. In a later analysis, each TCR beta chain was defined by its CDR3 amino acid sequence together with its V-gene family, and reads without a unique V-gene family were excluded. A later analysis removed 592 highly shared, low-generation-probability nucleotide sequences to deal with suspected cross-contamination and a sequencing artifact. A later analysis calculated a clonal expansion index for each public chain from normalized within-repertoire ranks of inferred template counts. In a later analysis, generation probabilities were computed using a VDJ recombination model fitted to out-of-frame rearrangements, and the results were checked against IGoR. Hypergeometric tests were used in a later analysis to score TCR-TCR, TCR-HLA and TCR-CMV co-occurrence, with a repertoire-size bias correction applied to the TCR pairs. False discovery rates were estimated in a later analysis by permuting HLA or CMV assignments 20 times. A later analysis grouped co-occurring TCRs with DBSCAN, adding TCRdist sequence similarity when clustering within HLA-allele-positive subsets. For co-occurrence clustering, repertoires with fewer than 30,000 or more than 120,000 public chains were excluded, along with four to six repertoires with anomalous nucleotide sharing. TCRdb's version of the immuneACCESS table is confined to in-frame rearrangements and falls short of the full clone set. An unresolved V gene accounts for under half of the shortfall where checked; the remainder is of unknown origin. The D gene and trimming were derived from the DNA, and the V and J assignments and clone size from that table. A total of 250,000 to 300,000 clones appear in this sample, roughly 86% of them only once. Approximately 2% of the sample goes to the ten largest clones.

This sample is drawn from a study of cytomegalovirus exposure and HLA in healthy donors (dated by TCRdb to about 2017). For the study in its entirety: An earlier analysis of roughly 610 of the donors reported roughly 300 Gb of sequence data and about 120 million unique TCR beta sequences obtained from around 180 million T cells. To study patterns of TCR occurrence, a later analysis re-analyzed previously published TCR beta repertoires from 550 to 800 donors and added high-resolution HLA genotyping. In the later analysis, no new phenotypic data were used to find candidate immune exposures; instead, reliance was placed on TCR beta sequences and their occurrence across donors. The study was designed to test whether signatures of past pathogen exposure could be identified by cataloging public T cell receptors. Across approximately 400 genotyped donors of the cohort, an average of approximately 220,000 unique TCR beta nucleotide sequences per donor were sequenced, and approximately 17% of those sequences were non-productive. Of the roughly 390 genotyped donors, 75% to 85% were placed in the genetic ancestry cluster associated with self-reported Caucasian donors. Typing coverage varied by locus: about 620-630 donors for A, B, C, DRB1 and DQB1; roughly 520 for DQA1; about 570 for DPA1; more than 450 for DPB1. Donor age, sex, ethnicity and CMV serostatus were compiled together with the repertoire data. In an earlier analysis of several hundred of the donors, high-throughput TCR beta sequencing was used to judge whether each TCR beta V gene segment behaved as functional or pseudogenic. To predict cytomegalovirus infection status, the study brought together high-throughput TCR immunosequencing, statistical association of individual TCRs with disease status, and machine learning. Around 320 gigabases of sequencing data and 70 million to 100 million unique TCR sequences were included in an early release covering about 700 HLA-typed donors. A later genetic analysis used genome-wide SNP genotypes for about 55% of the 666 donors, treating that subset as a discovery cohort. Class I and class II HLA loci were covered by the typing at four-digit resolution. The study profiled the T cell repertoires of 550 to 700 subjects by immunosequencing and related them to cytomegalovirus serostatus. Besides the first cohort of under 700 subjects, a separate validation cohort made up of roughly 120 different subjects was used. Every discovery cohort repertoire had been produced on one sequencing platform. About five DR-DQ haplotypes were treated as single units for association and clustering because of strong linkage in the cohort. General conclusions and limits of the study: In a later analysis, TCR association rates were found to vary across HLA loci, with the most associated TCRs seen for DRB1 alleles and the fewest for HLA-C alleles. Cytomegalovirus status was reported to be diagnosed by the classifier with high specificity and sensitivity in both the original and validation cohorts. The authors suggested that the approach could potentially be generalized to other disease states and immunological phenotypes. This cohort had only TCR beta chains sequenced, and the lack of alpha or paired-chain data limited which features could be detected. Most TCR sequences were observed very rarely across donors, whereas some public TCRs were present in many individuals. A further reported finding was that TCR beta sequences accurately predicted the HLA-A and HLA-B alleles for most subjects in the first cohort. The sequencing pipeline was judged likely to have produced a cluster of highly shared sequence variants as a technical artifact. In a later analysis, HLA-associated TCR beta chains showed more clonal expansion and lower generation probabilities than non-associated chains that were equally common. The study gave a list of 150 to 200 TCR beta chains associated with cytomegalovirus. In an earlier analysis of 587 of the donors, most TCR beta V segments appeared in productive rearrangements about 90% or about 30% of the time, broadly matching IMGT annotations. According to a later genetic analysis, donors in an Asian-associated ancestry cluster had fewer N-insertions in productive TCRs than the approximately 690-donor mean. Correlated functional status among segregating V segments might be attributable to linkage disequilibrium, but an unknown experimental factor could not be ruled out. Because counts were too low, roughly 17 rarely observed V segments, including chromosome 9 orphons, were left out of the earlier analysis of 587 of the donors. Roughly uniform sequencing depth across donors was assumed in presence/absence analyses, although this assumption may not hold. In vitro tests confirmed that a few of the cytomegalovirus-associated TCR beta chains recognize cytomegalovirus antigens. Specific HLA alleles were associated with some 15,000 TCR beta sequences at a false discovery rate of 0.05 in a later analysis. When HLA alleles, especially DR and DQ, strongly co-occurred, attributing TCR associations to individual alleles was difficult. Some IMGT-functional V segments, including TRBV6-2 and TRBV6-3, could not be told apart with the 87-base-pair reads, so those segments were excluded. Several of the top co-occurrence clusters appeared to be linked to parvovirus B19, influenza, CMV and Epstein-Barr virus, according to a later analysis. A later analysis found that most CMV-associated TCR beta chains appeared HLA-restricted, with HLA associations seemingly driven largely by CMV exposure. Because HLA typing was unavailable for some donors at each locus, only the typed subset was used in association tests. In a later genetic analysis, a missense DCLRE1C variant was associated with V-gene and J-gene trimming of TCR beta chains, and the association was replicated in an independent cohort. The only immune exposure information available for the cohort was CMV serostatus.

CDR1 SQVTM and CDR2 ANQGSEA were looked up in the germline V gene. At the junction V is shortened by 7 bases and J by 6 bases; bases outside the gene matches: 5. The CDR3, cysteine through phenylalanine, is 13 amino acids long. The retained sequence is limited to the CDR3, 39 bases, with the frame set at the first base. In total, roughly 710 healthy bone marrow donors made up the cohort. At the time of sampling, every cohort member was nominally healthy, though immune exposures that went unrecorded were likely present. The donor was CMV seropositive and belonged to the group of about 290 seropositive cohort members. Each donor provided a peripheral blood sample, and peripheral blood mononuclear cells were used for TCR beta sequencing. Genomic DNA extraction from the blood cell samples was performed with the Qiagen DNeasy Blood Extraction Kit.

The sample consisted of PBMCs. The TCR was taken from a woman between 40 and 50 years old in good health and CMV-seropositive. This sequence uses TRBV29-1 and TRBJ2-2; the junction holds 10 bases that match TRBD1. The DNA reads TGCAGCGCCTCGACAGGGGGCGCCGGGGAGCTGTTTTTT. Its protein is CSASTGGAGELFF.